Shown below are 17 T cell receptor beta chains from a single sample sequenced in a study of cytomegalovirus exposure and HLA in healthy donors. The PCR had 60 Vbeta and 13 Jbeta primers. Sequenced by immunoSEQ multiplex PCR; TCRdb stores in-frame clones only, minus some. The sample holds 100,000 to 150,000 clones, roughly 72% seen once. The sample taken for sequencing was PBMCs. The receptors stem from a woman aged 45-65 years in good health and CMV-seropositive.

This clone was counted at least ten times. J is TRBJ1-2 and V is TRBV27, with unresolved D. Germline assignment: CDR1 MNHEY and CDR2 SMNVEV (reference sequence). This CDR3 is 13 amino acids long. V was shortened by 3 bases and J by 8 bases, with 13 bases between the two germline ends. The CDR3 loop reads CASSFTIAGGYTF. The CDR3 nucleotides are TGTGCCAGCAGTTTTACAATAGCTGGGGGCTACACCTTC.

The CDR3 nucleotides read TGTGCCAGCAGCCCTAGACAGGGGGCCCGGGACACTGAAGCTTTCTTT. Translated, it gives CASSPRQGARDTEAFF. The chain uses TRBV6-4 and TRBJ1-1; 10 bases fit TRBD1. The CDR3 consists of 16 residues. CDR1 is MRHNA and CDR2 is SNTAGT in the germline V gene. V shed 6 bases, J shed 3 bases, and the junction held 10 bases outside the gene matches.

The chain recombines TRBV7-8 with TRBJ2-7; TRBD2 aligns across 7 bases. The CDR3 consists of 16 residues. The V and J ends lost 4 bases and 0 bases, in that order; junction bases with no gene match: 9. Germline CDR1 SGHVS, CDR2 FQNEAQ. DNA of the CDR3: TGTGCCAGCAGCTCCGTGACTAGCACAAACTCCTACGAGCAGTACTTC. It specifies CASSSVTSTNSYEQYF. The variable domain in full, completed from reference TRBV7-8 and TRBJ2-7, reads GAGVSQSPRYKVAKRGQDVALRCDPISGHVSLFWYQQALGQGPEFLTYFQNEAQLDKSGLPSDRFFAERPEGSVSTLKIQRTQQEDSAVYLCASSSVTSTNSYEQYFGPGTRLTVT.

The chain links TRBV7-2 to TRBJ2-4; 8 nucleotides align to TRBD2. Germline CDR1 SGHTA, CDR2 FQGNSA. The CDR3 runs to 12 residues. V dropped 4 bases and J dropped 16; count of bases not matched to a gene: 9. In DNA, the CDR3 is TGTGCCAGCAGCTCCGCCGGGACTAGGACCTACTTC. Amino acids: CASSSAGTRTYF. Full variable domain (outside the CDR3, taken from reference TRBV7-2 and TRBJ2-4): GAGVSQSPSNKVTEKGKDVELRCDPISGHTALYWYRQSLGQGLEFLIYFQGNSAPDKSGLPSDRFSAERTGGSVSTLTIQRTQQEDSAVYLCASSSAGTRTYFGAGTRLSVL.

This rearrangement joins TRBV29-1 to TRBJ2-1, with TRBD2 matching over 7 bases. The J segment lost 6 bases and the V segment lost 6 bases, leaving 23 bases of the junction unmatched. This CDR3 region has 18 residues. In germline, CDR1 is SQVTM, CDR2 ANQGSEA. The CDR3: CSVRESGTHGPFRNEQFF. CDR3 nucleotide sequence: TGCAGCGTGAGGGAGAGCGGGACTCACGGCCCTTTCCGCAATGAGCAGTTCTTC.

CDR3 DNA: TGCGCCAGCAGCTTACAGGGACAGGGGATTTCCGGGGAGCTGTTTTTT. This gives the protein CASSLQGQGISGELFF. V usage is TRBV5-1 and J usage is TRBJ2-2, with 10 bases matching TRBD1. J gave up 6 bases and V 2 bases, and 7 bases lay outside the gene matches. This CDR3 has 16 residues. In germline, CDR1 is SGHRS, CDR2 YFSETQ.

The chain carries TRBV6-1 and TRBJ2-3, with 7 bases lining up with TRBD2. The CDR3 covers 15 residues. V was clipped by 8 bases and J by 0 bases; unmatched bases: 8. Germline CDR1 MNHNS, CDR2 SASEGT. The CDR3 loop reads CASGRTRTSTDTQYF. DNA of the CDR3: TGTGCCAGCGGCCGGACTAGAACTAGCACAGATACGCAGTATTTT.

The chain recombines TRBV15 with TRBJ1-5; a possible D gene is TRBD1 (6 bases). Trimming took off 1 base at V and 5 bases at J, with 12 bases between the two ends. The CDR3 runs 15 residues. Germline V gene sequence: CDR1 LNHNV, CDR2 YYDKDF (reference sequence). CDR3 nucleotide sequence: TGTGCCACCAGCAGAGGCGTAGAGGGGGATCAGCCCCAGCATTTT. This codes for CATSRGVEGDQPQHF.

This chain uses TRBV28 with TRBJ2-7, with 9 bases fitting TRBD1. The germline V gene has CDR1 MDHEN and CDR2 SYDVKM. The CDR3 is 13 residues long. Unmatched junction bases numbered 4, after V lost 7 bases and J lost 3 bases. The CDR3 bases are TGTGCCAGCAAGGGACAGGGAGGCTACGAGCAGTACTTC. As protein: CASKGQGGYEQYF.

The CDR3 here is CASSDRLTLQAKNIQYF. The CDR3, as DNA: TGTGCCAGCAGTGATAGGTTGACACTCCAAGCCAAAAACATTCAGTACTTC. This chain links TRBV2 with TRBJ2-4; D not certain. This CDR3 spans 17 amino acids. The V end lost 3 bases, the J end lost 0 bases, and 15 bases lay between the germline ends. Germline CDR1 is SNHLY and CDR2 is FYNNEI. The variable domain in full, completed from reference TRBV2 and TRBJ2-4, reads EPEVTQTPSHQVTQMGQEVILRCVPISNHLYFYWYRQILGQKVEFLVSFYNNEISEKSEIFDDQFSVERPDGSNFTLKIRSTKLEDSAMYFCASSDRLTLQAKNIQYFGAGTRLSVL.

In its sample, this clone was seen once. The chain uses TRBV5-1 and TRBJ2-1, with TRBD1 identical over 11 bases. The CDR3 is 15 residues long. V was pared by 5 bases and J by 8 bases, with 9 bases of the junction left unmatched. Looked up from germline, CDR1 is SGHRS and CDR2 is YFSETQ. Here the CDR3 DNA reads TGCGCCAGCAGTCCCAGGGGGACAGGGGGGGATGAGCAGTTCTTC. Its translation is CASSPRGTGGDEQFF.

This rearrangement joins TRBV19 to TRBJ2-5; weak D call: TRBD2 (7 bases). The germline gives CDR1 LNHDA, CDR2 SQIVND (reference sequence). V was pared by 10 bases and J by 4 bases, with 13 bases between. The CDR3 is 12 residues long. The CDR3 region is CATGGQGETQYF. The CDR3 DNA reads TGTGCCACCGGGGGGCAGGGAGAGACCCAGTACTTC.

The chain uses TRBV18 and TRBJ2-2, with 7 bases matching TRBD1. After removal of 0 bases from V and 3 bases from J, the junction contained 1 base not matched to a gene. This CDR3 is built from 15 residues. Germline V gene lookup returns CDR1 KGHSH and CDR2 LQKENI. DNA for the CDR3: TGTGCCAGCTCACCACCGGGACAGTACACCGGGGAGCTGTTTTTT. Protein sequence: CASSPPGQYTGELFF.

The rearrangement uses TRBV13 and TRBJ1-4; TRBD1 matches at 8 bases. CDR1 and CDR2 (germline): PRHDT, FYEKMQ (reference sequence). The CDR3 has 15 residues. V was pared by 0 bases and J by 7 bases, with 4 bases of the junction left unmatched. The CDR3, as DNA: TGTGCCAGCAGCTTAGGGGACAGGGATGGTGAAAAACTGTTTTTT. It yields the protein CASSLGDRDGEKLFF.

The CDR3 coding sequence is TGCGCCAGCAGCTTGGAAGACGGGGGCACAGATACGCAGTATTTT. It codes for CASSLEDGGTDTQYF. This chain links TRBV5-1 with TRBJ2-3, with D possibly matching TRBD2 (5 bases). The CDR3 has 15 residues. The germline V gene encodes CDR1 SGHRS and CDR2 YFSETQ. The V end was cut by 0 bases, the J end by 1 base, with 9 bases between.

In DNA, the CDR3 is TGCGCCAGCAGCCCCAGGGACAGCACCCAAGAGACCCAGTACTTC. Translating it yields CASSPRDSTQETQYF. V gene TRBV5-1 combines with J gene TRBJ2-5; 7 bases match TRBD1. Germline V gene sequence: CDR1 SGHRS, CDR2 YFSETQ. This CDR3 comprises 15 residues. After removal of 4 bases from V and 1 base from J, the junction contained 7 bases not matched to a gene.

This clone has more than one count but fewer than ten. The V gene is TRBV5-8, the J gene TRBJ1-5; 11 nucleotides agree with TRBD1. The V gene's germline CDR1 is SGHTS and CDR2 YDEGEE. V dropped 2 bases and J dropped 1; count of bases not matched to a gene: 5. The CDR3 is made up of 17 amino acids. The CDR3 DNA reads TGTGCCAGCAGCTTAGGACAGGGGGCTTGGAGCAATCAGCCCCAGCATTTT. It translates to CASSLGQGAWSNQPQHF. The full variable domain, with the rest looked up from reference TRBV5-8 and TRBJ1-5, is EAGVTQSPTHLIKTRGQQATLRCSPISGHTSVYWYQQALGLGLQFLLWYDEGEERNRGNFPPRFSGRQFPNYSSELNVNALELEDSALYLCASSLGQGAWSNQPQHFGDGTRLSIL.